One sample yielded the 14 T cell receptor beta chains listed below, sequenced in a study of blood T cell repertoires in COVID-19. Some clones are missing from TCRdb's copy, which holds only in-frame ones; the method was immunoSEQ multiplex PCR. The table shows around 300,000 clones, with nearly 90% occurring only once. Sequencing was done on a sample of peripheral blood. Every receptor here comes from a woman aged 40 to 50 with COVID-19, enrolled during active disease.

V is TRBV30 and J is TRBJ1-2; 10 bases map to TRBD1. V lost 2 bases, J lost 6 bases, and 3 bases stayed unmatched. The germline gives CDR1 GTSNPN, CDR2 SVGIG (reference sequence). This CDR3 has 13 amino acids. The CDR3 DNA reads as TGTGCCTGGAGTCGAGGGACAGGGGATGGCTACACCTTC. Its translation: CAWSRGTGDGYTF.

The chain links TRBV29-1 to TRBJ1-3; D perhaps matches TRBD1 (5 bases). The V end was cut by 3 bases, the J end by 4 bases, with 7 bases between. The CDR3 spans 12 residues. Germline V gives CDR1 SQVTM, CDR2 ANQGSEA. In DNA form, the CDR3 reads TGCAGCGTTGAGTGGGGCGGAAACACCATATATTTT. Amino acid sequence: CSVEWGGNTIYF.

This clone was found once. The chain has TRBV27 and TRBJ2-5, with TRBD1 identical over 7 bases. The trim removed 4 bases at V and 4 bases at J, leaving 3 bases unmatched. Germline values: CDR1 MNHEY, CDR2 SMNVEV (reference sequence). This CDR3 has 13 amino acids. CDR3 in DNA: TGTGCCAGCAGTTGGACAGGACGAGAGACCCAGTACTTC. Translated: CASSWTGRETQYF.

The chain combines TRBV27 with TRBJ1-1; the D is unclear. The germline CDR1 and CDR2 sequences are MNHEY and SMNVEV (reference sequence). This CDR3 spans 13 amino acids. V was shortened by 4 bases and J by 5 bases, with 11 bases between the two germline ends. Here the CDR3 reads CASSYLGGTEAFF. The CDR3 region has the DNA TGTGCCAGCAGTTATCTGGGCGGGACTGAAGCTTTCTTT.

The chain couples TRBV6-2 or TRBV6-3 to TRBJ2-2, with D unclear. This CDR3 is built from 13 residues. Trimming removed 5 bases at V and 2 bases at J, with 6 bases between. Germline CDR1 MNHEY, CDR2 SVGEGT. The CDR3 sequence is CASSKTNTGELFF. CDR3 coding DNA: TGTGCCAGCAGTAAAACTAACACCGGGGAGCTGTTTTTT.

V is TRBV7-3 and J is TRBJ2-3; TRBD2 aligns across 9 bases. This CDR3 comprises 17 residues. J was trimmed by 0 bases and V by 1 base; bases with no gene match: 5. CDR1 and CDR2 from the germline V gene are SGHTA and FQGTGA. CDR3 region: CASSLRPSGASTDTQYF. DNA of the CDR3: TGTGCCAGCAGCTTAAGACCTAGCGGGGCCAGCACAGATACGCAGTATTTT.

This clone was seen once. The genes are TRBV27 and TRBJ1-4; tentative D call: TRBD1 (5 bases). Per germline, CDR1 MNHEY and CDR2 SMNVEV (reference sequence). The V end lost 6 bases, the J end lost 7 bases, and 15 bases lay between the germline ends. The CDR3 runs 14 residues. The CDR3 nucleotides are TGTGCCAGCAGGTCTAGGGGATTGGGTGAAAAACTGTTTTTT. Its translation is CASRSRGLGEKLFF.

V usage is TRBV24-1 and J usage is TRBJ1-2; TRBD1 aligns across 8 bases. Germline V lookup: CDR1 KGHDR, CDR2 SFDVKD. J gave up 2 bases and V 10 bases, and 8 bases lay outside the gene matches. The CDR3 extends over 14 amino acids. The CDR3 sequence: CATRPGQENYGYTF. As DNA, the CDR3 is TGTGCCACAAGGCCGGGACAGGAGAACTATGGCTACACCTTC.

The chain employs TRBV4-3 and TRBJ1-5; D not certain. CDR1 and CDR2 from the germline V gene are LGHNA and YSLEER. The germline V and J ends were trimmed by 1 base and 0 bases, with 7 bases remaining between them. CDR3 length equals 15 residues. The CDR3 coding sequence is TGCGCCAGCAGCCAAGGAATGAGTAGCAATCAGCCCCAGCATTTT. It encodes CASSQGMSSNQPQHF.

CDR3 in DNA: TGTGCCAGCAGTCCCCTCGGGCCCCAGCATTTT. This encodes CASSPLGPQHF. The V and J genes are TRBV2 and TRBJ1-5; no reliable D call. Trimming removed 5 bases from V and 9 bases from J, with 8 bases in between. Germline V gene lookup returns CDR1 SNHLY and CDR2 FYNNEI. This CDR3 is built from 11 residues.

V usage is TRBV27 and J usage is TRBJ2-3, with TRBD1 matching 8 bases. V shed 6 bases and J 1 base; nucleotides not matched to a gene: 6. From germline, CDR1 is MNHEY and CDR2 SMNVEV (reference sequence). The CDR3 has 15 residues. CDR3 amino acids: CASRNQGAGTDTQYF. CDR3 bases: TGTGCCAGCAGGAACCAGGGGGCGGGCACAGATACGCAGTATTTT.

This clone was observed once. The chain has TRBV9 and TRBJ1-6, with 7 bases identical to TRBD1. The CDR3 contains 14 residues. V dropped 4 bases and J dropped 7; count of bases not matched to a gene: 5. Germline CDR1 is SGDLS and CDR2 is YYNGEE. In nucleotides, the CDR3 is TGTGCCAGCAGCTTAACAGGGGCCAATTCACCCCTCCACTTT. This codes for CASSLTGANSPLHF.

The CDR3 loop reads CASSFGQGETQYF. CDR3 bases: TGTGCCAGCAGCTTTGGACAGGGAGAGACCCAGTACTTC. The chain combines TRBV11-1 with TRBJ2-5; 8 bases line up with TRBD1. V was clipped by 3 bases and J by 4 bases; unmatched bases: 1. The CDR3 consists of 13 residues. The V gene's germline CDR1 is SGHAT and CDR2 FQDESV (reference sequence).

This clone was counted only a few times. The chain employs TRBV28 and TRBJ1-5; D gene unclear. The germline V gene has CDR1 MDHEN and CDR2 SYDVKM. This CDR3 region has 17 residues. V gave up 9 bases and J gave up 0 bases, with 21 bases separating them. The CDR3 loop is CARSNYSPRNSNQPQHF. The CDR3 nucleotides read TGTGCCAGAAGCAATTATTCGCCCCGAAATAGCAATCAGCCCCAGCATTTT.